The 29 T cell receptor beta chains below were found in one sample sequenced in a study of cytomegalovirus exposure and HLA in healthy donors. The PCR ran on 60 Vbeta and 13 Jbeta primers. Profiling relied on immunoSEQ multiplex PCR, and the TCRdb table lists in-frame clones only, not all of them. The repertoire includes around 100,000 clones, approximately 84% of them detected once, and around 2.3% sits in the top ten. The sequenced material came from PBMCs. These receptors were obtained from a man aged 18 to 29 in good health and CMV-seronegative.

In nucleotides, the CDR3 is TGTGCCAGCAGCTTGGCGAGGAATGAGCAGTTCTTC. It yields the protein CASSLARNEQFF. The chain recombines TRBV11-3 with TRBJ2-1; D uncertain. The CDR3 loop spans 12 amino acids. V dropped 3 bases and J dropped 7 bases, with 7 bases sitting between them. Germline lookup yields CDR1 SGHNT and CDR2 YENEEA.

This clone showed up just once. The V gene is TRBV18, the J gene TRBJ1-3; a possible D gene is TRBD1 (6 bases). V was cut by 4 bases and J by 7 bases, with 14 bases left in between. Germline V gene sequence: CDR1 KGHSH, CDR2 LQKENI. CDR3 length: 14 amino acids. This CDR3 reads CASSQAQGGNTIYF. The CDR3 DNA is TGTGCCAGCTCACAGGCACAGGGAGGGAACACCATATATTTT.

The chain carries TRBV7-8 and TRBJ1-2; 9 bases are shared with TRBD1. J lost 2 bases, V lost 1 base, and 14 bases had no gene match. Germline V gene lookup returns CDR1 SGHVS and CDR2 FQNEAQ. The CDR3 contains 19 residues. DNA for the CDR3: TGTGCCAGCAGCTTAGTGGCCCAAACAGGGGGCAGTGAGAACTATGGCTACACCTTC. Translated: CASSLVAQTGGSENYGYTF.

This sequence joins TRBV6-1 and TRBJ2-7; 7 positions match TRBD1. Per the germline V gene, CDR1 is MNHNS and CDR2 is SASEGT. The V and J ends lost 8 bases and 3 bases, in that order; junction bases with no gene match: 7. The CDR3 consists of 13 residues. The CDR3: CASLRDRDYEQYF. In DNA form, the CDR3 reads TGTGCCAGCCTCCGGGACAGAGACTACGAGCAGTACTTC.

The chain's CDR3 is CASSAGGPTYSSNTGELFF. The CDR3 DNA sequence: TGTGCCAGCTCGGCGGGAGGTCCCACCTACTCCTCGAACACCGGGGAGCTGTTTTTT. The chain recombines TRBV2 with TRBJ2-2, with 8 bases that match TRBD2. The CDR3 spans 19 residues. The germline CDR1 and CDR2 sequences are SNHLY and FYNNEI. After removal of 8 bases from V and 0 bases from J, the junction contained 17 bases not matched to a gene.

The V call is TRBV7-3, the J call TRBJ2-2; D call uncertain. The CDR3 spans 13 residues. The germline V gene has CDR1 SGHTA and CDR2 FQGTGA. Trimming removed 4 bases at V and 2 bases at J, with 5 bases between. The DNA for the CDR3 is TGTGCCAGCAGCTCAGGAAACACCGGGGAGCTGTTTTTT. It is translated as CASSSGNTGELFF. The full variable domain, in which reference TRBV7-3 and TRBJ2-2 provide the parts outside the CDR3, is GAGVSQTPSNKVTEKGKYVELRCDPISGHTALYWYRQSLGQGPEFLIYFQGTGAADDSGLPNDRFFAVRPEGSVSTLKIQRTERGDSAVYLCASSSGNTGELFFGEGSRLTVL.

The chain uses TRBV25-1 and TRBJ2-7; TRBD1 matches at 8 bases. J was trimmed by 6 bases and V by 5 bases; bases with no gene match: 12. This CDR3 contains 15 residues. CDR1 and CDR2 (germline): MGHDK, SYGVNS. The CDR3 DNA is TGTGCCAGCAGTTCCGGGGACAGGCCCGGGAGCGAGCAGTACTTC. The encoded protein is CASSSGDRPGSEQYF.

The chain recombines TRBV18 with TRBJ2-7; perhaps TRBD1 as D (5 bases). V was pared by 3 bases and J by 4 bases, with 10 bases between. Germline assignment: CDR1 KGHSH and CDR2 LQKENI. CDR3 length: 13 residues. The CDR3 region has the DNA TGTGCCAGCTCACCCAAGGACATATACGAGCAGTACTTC. It specifies CASSPKDIYEQYF.

The chain employs TRBV7-2 and TRBJ2-7; a weak D match, TRBD1 (6 bases). Germline CDR1 SGHTA, CDR2 FQGNSA. Between the trimmed V and J ends, which lost 1 base and 0 bases, there was a span of 10 bases. The CDR3 runs 15 residues. The CDR3 loop reads CASSLGGHYSYEQYF. The CDR3 DNA follows: TGTGCCAGCAGCTTAGGGGGACACTACTCCTACGAGCAGTACTTC.

The CDR3 DNA reads TGTGCCAGCAGCGCGGAACAGGGCTCCTACGAGCAGTACTTC. Translated, it gives CASSAEQGSYEQYF. The chain joins TRBV6-4 to TRBJ2-7; D perhaps matches TRBD1 (6 bases). Trimming cost V 6 bases and J 0 bases, with 12 bases left between them. Per the germline V gene, CDR1 is MRHNA and CDR2 is SNTAGT. This CDR3 has 14 residues.

The genes are TRBV7-3 and TRBJ2-1; no definite D call. The V and J ends lost 0 bases and 11 bases respectively, with 14 bases between them. The CDR3 loop spans 14 amino acids. Germline V gene lookup returns CDR1 SGHTA and CDR2 FQGTGA. CDR3 region: CASSLTSSDGKQFF. In DNA, the CDR3 is TGTGCCAGCAGCTTAACGTCAAGCGATGGAAAGCAGTTCTTC. Combining the CDR3 with reference TRBV7-3 and TRBJ2-1 gives the whole variable domain GAGVSQTPSNKVTEKGKYVELRCDPISGHTALYWYRQSLGQGPEFLIYFQGTGAADDSGLPNDRFFAVRPEGSVSTLKIQRTERGDSAVYLCASSLTSSDGKQFFGPGTRLTVL.

This clone appeared a single time. Here the CDR3 reads CASTHPRTGDYGYTF. The CDR3 bases are TGTGCCAGCACTCATCCCCGGACAGGGGACTATGGCTACACCTTC. The chain is built from TRBV6-6 and TRBJ1-2; 9 bases match TRBD1. Per germline, CDR1 MNHNY and CDR2 SVGAGI (reference sequence). Trimming removed 7 bases from V and 3 bases from J; junction bases left unmatched: 9. The CDR3 is 15 amino acids.

V is TRBV6-5 and J is TRBJ1-2, with D possibly TRBD1 on 6 matching bases. The CDR3 covers 14 residues. The germline V and J ends were trimmed by 6 bases and 4 bases, with 15 bases remaining between them. The germline V gene has CDR1 MNHEY and CDR2 SVGAGI. The CDR3 is CASSRSGGPYGYTF. DNA of the CDR3: TGTGCCAGCAGCCGCAGCGGGGGGCCCTATGGCTACACCTTC.

The CDR3 loop reads CAIGGQSSYNEQFF. DNA of the CDR3: TGTGCCATCGGGGGACAGAGCTCCTACAATGAGCAGTTCTTC. The chain uses TRBV10-3 and TRBJ2-1; the match to TRBD1 covers 7 bases. Trimming cost V 8 bases and J 0 bases; bases outside gene matches: 4. In germline, CDR1 is ENHRY, CDR2 SYGVKD. The CDR3 consists of 14 residues.

This clone has only one observation. V is TRBV6-1 and J is TRBJ1-2; TRBD1 matches at 9 bases. The V segment lost 6 bases and the J segment 3 bases; nucleotides outside the gene matches: 5. Germline V CDR1 and CDR2: MNHNS, SASEGT. CDR3 length: 14 amino acids. CDR3 coding DNA: TGTGCCAGCAGGCGGGACAGGGAGGACTATGGCTACACCTTC. Its translation is CASRRDREDYGYTF.

The chain employs TRBV19 and TRBJ2-7, with a possible D match to TRBD1 (5 bases). CDR1 LNHDA and CDR2 SQIVND come from the germline V gene (reference sequence). V dropped 6 bases and J dropped 5 bases, with 20 bases sitting between them. The CDR3 contains 15 residues. The DNA of the CDR3 is TGTGCCAGTAGGTCGCAGGGTTGGACCTCGGACGAGCAGTACTTC. This sequence encodes CASRSQGWTSDEQYF.

The chain has TRBV6-5 and TRBJ1-1; D ambiguous. CDR1 and CDR2 from the germline V gene are MNHEY and SVGAGI. The ends were cut back, 8 bases at V and 10 bases at J, with 23 bases in the middle. CDR3 length equals 14 residues. The DNA for the CDR3 is TGTGCCAGCGGCTTCCGGGGTTTGGATCTCTTAGCTTTCTTT. Translating it yields CASGFRGLDLLAFF.

In nucleotides, the CDR3 is TGTGCCAGTAGTCCACTCCGGGACAACTACGAGCAGTACTTC. Translating gives CASSPLRDNYEQYF. This chain uses TRBV19 with TRBJ2-7, with D perhaps matching TRBD1 (6 bases). This CDR3 has 14 amino acids. In germline, CDR1 is LNHDA, CDR2 SQIVND (reference sequence). V shed 5 bases and J shed 3 bases, with 14 bases lying between them.

The chain combines TRBV7-9 with TRBJ2-1, with D hard to call. Germline CDR1 SEHNR, CDR2 FQNEAQ (reference sequence). Trimming stripped 1 base from V and 5 bases from J, with 9 bases between. This CDR3 spans 14 amino acids. The CDR3, as DNA: TGTGCCAGCAGCTTAGTTCTAGGAGACAATGAGCAGTTCTTC. Translated, it gives CASSLVLGDNEQFF.

This clone was counted only a few times. V is TRBV5-6 and J is TRBJ1-5; 8 nucleotides line up with TRBD1. The CDR3 has 15 residues. The germline V gene encodes CDR1 SGHDT and CDR2 YYEEEE. V lost 6 bases and J lost 4; bases outside the gene matches: 9. The CDR3 DNA follows: TGTGCCAGCACCTACTGGGACAGGAGAAATCAGCCCCAGCATTTT. Its translation is CASTYWDRRNQPQHF.

The chain joins TRBV10-3 to TRBJ1-5, with D uncertain. The germline V gene encodes CDR1 ENHRY and CDR2 SYGVKD. The CDR3 length is 12 residues. Trimming took off 5 bases at V and 9 bases at J, with 11 bases between the two ends. DNA for the CDR3: TGTGCCATCAGTCCCAACCCTATGCCCCAGCATTTT. Its translation is CAISPNPMPQHF.

This clone was seen a single time. The chain uses TRBV5-6 and TRBJ2-4, with D perhaps matching TRBD2 (6 bases). The ends were cut back, 0 bases at V and 1 base at J, with 8 bases in the middle. Germline lookup yields CDR1 SGHDT and CDR2 YYEEEE. This CDR3 comprises 15 residues. CDR3 protein: CASSLGRGAKNIQYF. In DNA form, the CDR3 reads TGTGCCAGCAGCTTGGGACGGGGGGCCAAAAACATTCAGTACTTC.

The J gene is TRBJ2-1, the V gene TRBV6-1; 10 bases agree with TRBD2. Trimming at V came to 2 bases and at J to 0 bases, leaving 4 bases not matched to a gene. Per the germline V gene, CDR1 is MNHNS and CDR2 is SASEGT. This CDR3 spans 17 amino acids. The CDR3 here is CASSELASGSSYNEQFF. CDR3 bases: TGTGCCAGCAGTGAATTGGCTAGCGGGAGCTCCTACAATGAGCAGTTCTTC.

This clone was found a few times. The chain couples TRBV6-1 to TRBJ1-1; 7 nucleotides match TRBD1. Losses at the gene ends were 6 bases for V and 4 bases for J; bases not matched to a gene: 11. Germline V gene lookup returns CDR1 MNHNS and CDR2 SASEGT. The CDR3 covers 15 residues. This chain's CDR3 is CASSFGQVWITEAFF. The DNA for the CDR3 is TGTGCCAGCAGCTTTGGACAGGTTTGGATCACTGAAGCTTTCTTT.

The chain employs TRBV28 and TRBJ1-1, with D hard to call. The germline CDR1 and CDR2 sequences are MDHEN and SYDVKM. Trimming shortened V by 3 bases and J by 5 bases, and 7 bases separated the two germline ends. The CDR3 loop spans 12 amino acids. CDR3: CASSFLRTEAFF. For the CDR3, the DNA is TGTGCCAGCAGTTTTCTGAGGACTGAAGCTTTCTTT.

The gene calls are TRBV6-5 and TRBJ2-7; 8 nucleotides agree with TRBD1. The V gene end was trimmed by 7 bases and the J gene end by 2 bases; junction bases not matched to a gene: 7. The germline V gene encodes CDR1 MNHEY and CDR2 SVGAGI. The CDR3 has 14 residues. The CDR3 region has the DNA TGTGCCAGCAAGGACAGGGTTCCCCCCTACGAGCAGTACTTC. Residues: CASKDRVPPYEQYF.

The chain recombines TRBV18 with TRBJ1-3, with 9 bases fitting TRBD1. Trimming at V came to 5 bases and at J to 3 bases, leaving 5 bases not matched to a gene. This CDR3 region has 15 residues. From germline, CDR1 is KGHSH and CDR2 LQKENI. The CDR3 protein is CASSDGQGFGNTIYF. CDR3 bases: TGTGCCAGCTCAGACGGACAGGGGTTTGGAAACACCATATATTTT.

The chain joins TRBV6-5 to TRBJ2-7, with TRBD2 matching 8 bases. CDR1 and CDR2 (germline): MNHEY, SVGAGI. CDR3 length equals 15 residues. The junction had 9 bases not matched to a gene; V was cut back by 2 bases and J by 6 bases. The CDR3 nucleotides are TGTGCCAGCAGTTACGCCGGGACTAGTCTATCCGAGCAGTACTTC. This encodes CASSYAGTSLSEQYF.

The chain links TRBV6-5 to TRBJ1-1; tentative D call: TRBD1 (5 bases). V lost 4 bases, J lost 0 bases, and 6 bases lay in between. The germline V gene has CDR1 MNHEY and CDR2 SVGAGI. The CDR3 runs to 13 residues. CDR3 DNA sequence: TGTGCCAGCAGTTTACAGGTGAACACTGAAGCTTTCTTT. It is translated as CASSLQVNTEAFF.